One and the same sample provided the 13 T cell receptor beta chains below, sequenced in a study of cytomegalovirus exposure and HLA in healthy donors. PCR involved 60 Vbeta and 13 Jbeta primers. Only in-frame clones appear in the TCRdb table, and some are missing; sequencing was by immunoSEQ multiplex PCR. This table has about 180,000 clones, around three quarters appearing once. The sample consisted of PBMCs. The receptors derive from a man in his forties in good health and CMV-seronegative.

The chain couples TRBV9 to TRBJ2-3; D not certain. CDR3 size: 16 residues. Germline V CDR1 and CDR2: SGDLS, YYNGEE. V dropped 1 base and J dropped 0 bases, with 12 bases sitting between them. The DNA of the CDR3 is TGTGCCAGCAGCGTATCGGTACCCTCTAGCACAGATACGCAGTATTTT. Translation: CASSVSVPSSTDTQYF.

The chain joins TRBV29-1 to TRBJ2-7; TRBD1 matches at 7 bases. Per germline, CDR1 SQVTM and CDR2 ANQGSEA. This CDR3 spans 14 amino acids. The V segment lost 4 bases and the J segment 4 bases; nucleotides outside the gene matches: 10. The CDR3 coding sequence is TGCAGCGTTGTTCAGGGACAGCTTATATACGAGCAGTACTTC. Amino acid sequence: CSVVQGQLIYEQYF.

V gene TRBV9 combines with J gene TRBJ2-2; D possibly corresponds to TRBD1 (5 bases). V lost 4 bases and J 2 bases, leaving 12 bases between the germline ends. The germline V gene encodes CDR1 SGDLS and CDR2 YYNGEE. The CDR3 covers 15 residues. The chain's CDR3 is CASSPLGHNTGELFF. The CDR3 DNA sequence: TGTGCCAGCAGCCCCCTCGGACATAACACCGGGGAGCTGTTTTTT.

The J gene is TRBJ2-6, the V gene TRBV5-1; weak D call: TRBD2 (6 bases). Looked up from germline, CDR1 is SGHRS and CDR2 is YFSETQ. CDR3 length: 16 residues. The ends were cut back, 5 bases at V and 0 bases at J, with 12 bases in the middle. CDR3 nucleotide sequence: TGCGCCAGCAGACGGGCGGGAAGCTCTGGGGCCAACGTCCTGACTTTC. This translates into CASRRAGSSGANVLTF.

The CDR3 loop is CASRDSPYNEQFF. The CDR3 DNA follows: TGTGCCAGCCGGGACTCACCCTACAATGAGCAGTTCTTC. This chain links TRBV6-5 with TRBJ2-1; TRBD2 might be the D (6 bases). Germline loops: CDR1 MNHEY, CDR2 SVGAGI. V lost 8 bases and J lost 2, with 10 bases in between. CDR3 length: 13 residues.

This clone was detected only a few times. V and J are TRBV13 and TRBJ2-7, with 7 bases that match TRBD2. Losses at the gene ends were 1 base for V and 4 bases for J; bases not matched to a gene: 7. In germline, CDR1 is PRHDT, CDR2 FYEKMQ (reference sequence). The CDR3 extends over 15 amino acids. DNA of the CDR3: TGTGCCAGCAGCTTAGCCCAGGGAGGGGCATACGAGCAGTACTTC. Translating gives CASSLAQGGAYEQYF.

This clone has a single count. The CDR3 region is CASSPGGTASSGNTIYF. Written as DNA, the CDR3 is TGTGCCAGCAGCCCGGGAGGGACAGCCAGCTCTGGAAACACCATATATTTT. V and J are TRBV5-4 and TRBJ1-3; 7 positions match TRBD1. The CDR3 is 17 amino acids. Losses at the gene ends were 4 bases for V and 0 bases for J; bases not matched to a gene: 10. Germline V gene sequence: CDR1 SGHNT, CDR2 YYREEE (reference sequence).

The J gene is TRBJ2-1, the V gene TRBV5-1; possibly TRBD2 for D (5 bases). CDR3 length: 14 residues. Trimming left V 5 bases short and J 7 bases short, with 16 bases between. CDR1 and CDR2 from the germline V gene are SGHRS and YFSETQ. CDR3 sequence (DNA): TGCGCCAGCAGATGGGGAGATATGGAAAATGAGCAGTTCTTC. Its translation: CASRWGDMENEQFF.

This chain uses TRBV9 with TRBJ2-7, with D unclear. Trimming removed 0 bases from V and 2 bases from J, with 9 bases in between. CDR1 and CDR2 (germline): SGDLS, YYNGEE. The CDR3 covers 14 residues. The CDR3 nucleotides are TGTGCCAGCAGCGTAGCACCCGGTCCCTACGAGCAGTACTTC. This sequence encodes CASSVAPGPYEQYF.

V is TRBV5-1 and J is TRBJ2-5, with TRBD2 matching 7 bases. Germline V gene sequence: CDR1 SGHRS, CDR2 YFSETQ. V shed 3 bases and J 1 base; nucleotides not matched to a gene: 9. The CDR3 has 16 residues. This chain's CDR3 is CASSSQWGGVQETQYF. CDR3 sequence (DNA): TGCGCCAGCAGCTCCCAGTGGGGGGGGGTCCAAGAGACCCAGTACTTC.

The J gene is TRBJ2-2, the V gene TRBV4-1, with D possibly matching TRBD1 (5 bases). Germline V lookup: CDR1 MGHRA, CDR2 YSYEKL. V was shortened by 4 bases and J by 1 base, with 10 bases between the two germline ends. The CDR3 extends over 15 amino acids. CDR3 region: CASSRYRGNTGELFF. The CDR3 bases are TGCGCCAGCAGCCGTTATAGGGGGAACACCGGGGAGCTGTTTTTT.

The V and J genes are TRBV9 and TRBJ2-7; TRBD1 is a possible D gene (7 bases). The V and J ends lost 0 bases and 0 bases respectively, with 10 bases between them. The CDR3 has 15 amino acids. The germline V gene has CDR1 SGDLS and CDR2 YYNGEE. CDR3 loop: CASSVGRDSSYEQYF. The DNA for the CDR3 is TGTGCCAGCAGCGTAGGGAGGGACAGCTCCTACGAGCAGTACTTC.

The gene calls are TRBV10-3 and TRBJ2-5; 7 nucleotides agree with TRBD2. CDR1 and CDR2 (germline): ENHRY, SYGVKD. The trim removed 11 bases at V and 5 bases at J, leaving 8 bases unmatched. The CDR3 loop spans 12 amino acids. CDR3 protein: CASNRGGETQYF. As DNA, the CDR3 is TGTGCCTCTAATAGGGGAGGGGAGACCCAGTACTTC.